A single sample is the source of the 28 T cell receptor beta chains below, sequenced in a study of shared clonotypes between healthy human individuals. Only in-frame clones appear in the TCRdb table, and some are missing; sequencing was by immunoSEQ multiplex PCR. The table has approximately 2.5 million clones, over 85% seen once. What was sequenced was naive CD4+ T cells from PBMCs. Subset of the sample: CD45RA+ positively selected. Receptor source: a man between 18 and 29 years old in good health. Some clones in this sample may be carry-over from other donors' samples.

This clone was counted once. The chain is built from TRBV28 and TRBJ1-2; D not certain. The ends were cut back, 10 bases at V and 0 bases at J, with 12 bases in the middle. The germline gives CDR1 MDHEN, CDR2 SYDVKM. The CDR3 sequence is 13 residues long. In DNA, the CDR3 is TGTGCCACCACGTCAGGAGCTAACTATGGCTACACCTTC. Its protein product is CATTSGANYGYTF.

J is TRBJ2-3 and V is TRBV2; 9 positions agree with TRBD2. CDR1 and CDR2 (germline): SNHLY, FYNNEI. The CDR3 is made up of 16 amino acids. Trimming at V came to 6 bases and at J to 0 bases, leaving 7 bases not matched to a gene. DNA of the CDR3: TGTGCCAGCAGAGACCTAGCGGGACAGAGCACAGATACGCAGTATTTT. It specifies CASRDLAGQSTDTQYF. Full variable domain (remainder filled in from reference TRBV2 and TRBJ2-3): EPEVTQTPSHQVTQMGQEVILRCVPISNHLYFYWYRQILGQKVEFLVSFYNNEISEKSEIFDDQFSVERPDGSNFTLKIRSTKLEDSAMYFCASRDLAGQSTDTQYFGPGTRLTVL.

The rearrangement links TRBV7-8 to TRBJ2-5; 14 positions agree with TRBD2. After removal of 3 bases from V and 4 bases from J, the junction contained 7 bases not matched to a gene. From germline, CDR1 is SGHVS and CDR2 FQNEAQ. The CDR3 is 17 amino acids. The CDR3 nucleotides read TGTGCCAGCAGCTTCCGGGGACTAGCGGGAGTAGGAGAGACCCAGTACTTC. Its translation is CASSFRGLAGVGETQYF.

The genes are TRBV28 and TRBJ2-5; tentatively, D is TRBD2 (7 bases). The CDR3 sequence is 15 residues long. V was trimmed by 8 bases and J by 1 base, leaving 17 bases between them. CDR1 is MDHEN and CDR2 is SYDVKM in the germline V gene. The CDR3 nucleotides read TGTGCCAGCCAAGGCGGCGGGGGCCGCCAAGAGACCCAGTACTTC. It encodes CASQGGGGRQETQYF.

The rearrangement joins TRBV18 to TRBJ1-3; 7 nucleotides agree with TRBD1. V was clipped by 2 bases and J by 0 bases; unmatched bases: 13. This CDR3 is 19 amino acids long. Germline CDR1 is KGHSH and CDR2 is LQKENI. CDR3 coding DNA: TGTGCCAGCTCACCATATGTTGGGACAGCCATTCCCTCTGGAAACACCATATATTTT. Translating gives CASSPYVGTAIPSGNTIYF.

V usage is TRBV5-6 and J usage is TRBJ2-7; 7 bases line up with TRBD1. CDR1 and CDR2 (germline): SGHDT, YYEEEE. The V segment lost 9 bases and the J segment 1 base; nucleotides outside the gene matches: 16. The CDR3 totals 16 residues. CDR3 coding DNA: TGTGCCATCCCCCCTAACCGGGACAGCACTTCCTACGAGCAGTACTTC. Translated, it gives CAIPPNRDSTSYEQYF.

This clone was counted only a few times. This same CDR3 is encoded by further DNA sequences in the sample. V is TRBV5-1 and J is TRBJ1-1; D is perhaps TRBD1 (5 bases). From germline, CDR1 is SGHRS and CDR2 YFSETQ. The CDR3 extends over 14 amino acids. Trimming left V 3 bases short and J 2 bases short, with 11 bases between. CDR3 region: CASSSTGGNTEAFF. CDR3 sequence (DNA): TGCGCCAGCAGCTCAACAGGAGGCAACACTGAAGCTTTCTTT.

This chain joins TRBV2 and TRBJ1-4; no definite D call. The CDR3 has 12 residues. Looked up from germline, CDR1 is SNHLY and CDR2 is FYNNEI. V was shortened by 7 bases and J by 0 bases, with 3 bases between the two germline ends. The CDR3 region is CASIATNEKLFF. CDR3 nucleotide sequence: TGTGCCAGCATAGCAACTAATGAAAAACTGTTTTTT.

CDR3: CSAIGVSEAFF. Here the CDR3 DNA reads TGCAGTGCTATAGGGGTCTCTGAAGCTTTCTTT. This chain joins TRBV20-1 and TRBJ1-1, with D possibly being TRBD1 (5 bases). Trimming left V 4 bases short and J 6 bases short, with 9 bases between. The germline CDR1 and CDR2 sequences are DFQATT and SNEGSKA (reference sequence). The CDR3 has 11 residues.

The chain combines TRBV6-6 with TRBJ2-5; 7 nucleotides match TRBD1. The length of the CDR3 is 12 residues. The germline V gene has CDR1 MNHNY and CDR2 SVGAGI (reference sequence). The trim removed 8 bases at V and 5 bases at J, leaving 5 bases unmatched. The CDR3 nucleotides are TGTGCCAGCGAGACAGGGTCGGAGACCCAGTACTTC. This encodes CASETGSETQYF.

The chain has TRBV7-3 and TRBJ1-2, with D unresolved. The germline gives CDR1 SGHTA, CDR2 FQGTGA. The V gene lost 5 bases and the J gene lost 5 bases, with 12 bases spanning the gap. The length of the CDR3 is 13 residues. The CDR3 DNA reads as TGTGCCAGCAGCATGGGAGCTATTTATGGCTACACCTTC. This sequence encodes CASSMGAIYGYTF.

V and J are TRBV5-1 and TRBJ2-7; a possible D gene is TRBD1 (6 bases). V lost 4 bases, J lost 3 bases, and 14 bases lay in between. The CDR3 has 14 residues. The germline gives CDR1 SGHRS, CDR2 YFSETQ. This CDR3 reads CASSPYGTNYEQYF. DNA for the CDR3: TGCGCCAGCAGCCCGTACGGGACAAACTACGAGCAGTACTTC.

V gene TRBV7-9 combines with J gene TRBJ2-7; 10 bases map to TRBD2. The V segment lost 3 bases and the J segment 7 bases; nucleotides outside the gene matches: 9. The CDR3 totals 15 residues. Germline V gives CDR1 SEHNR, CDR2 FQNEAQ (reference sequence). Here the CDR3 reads CASSFWLAGVYEQYF. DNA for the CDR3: TGTGCCAGCAGCTTCTGGCTAGCGGGAGTATATGAGCAGTACTTC. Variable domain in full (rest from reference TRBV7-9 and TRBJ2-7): DTGVSQNPRHKITKRGQNVTFRCDPISEHNRLYWYRQTLGQGPEFLTYFQNEAQLEKSRLLSDRFSAERPKGSFSTLEIQRTEQGDSAMYLCASSFWLAGVYEQYFGPGTRLTVT.

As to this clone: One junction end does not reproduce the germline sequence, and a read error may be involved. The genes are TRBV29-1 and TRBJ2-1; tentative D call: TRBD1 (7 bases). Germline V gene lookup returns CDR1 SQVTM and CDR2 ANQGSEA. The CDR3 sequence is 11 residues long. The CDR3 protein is CSVVTGGTELF. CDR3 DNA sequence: TGCAGCGTTGTAACCGGCGGGACAGAACTCTTC.

Here the CDR3 reads CAWTRTGSGNTIYF. The CDR3 DNA reads as TGTGCCTGGACCCGGACGGGGTCTGGAAACACCATATATTTT. The genes are TRBV30 and TRBJ1-3; D gene ambiguous. The CDR3 has 14 residues. Germline CDR1 is GTSNPN and CDR2 is SVGIG (reference sequence). V lost 4 bases and J lost 1, with 11 bases in between.

This chain's CDR3 is CASSSGTGRAGNTIYF. CDR3 coding DNA: TGTGCCAGCAGTTCCGGTACAGGAAGAGCTGGAAACACCATATATTTT. The chain has TRBV28 and TRBJ1-3, with D tentatively TRBD1 (5 bases). Germline CDR1 is MDHEN and CDR2 is SYDVKM. There are 16 residues in the CDR3. Trimming stripped 4 bases from V and 2 bases from J, with 15 bases between.

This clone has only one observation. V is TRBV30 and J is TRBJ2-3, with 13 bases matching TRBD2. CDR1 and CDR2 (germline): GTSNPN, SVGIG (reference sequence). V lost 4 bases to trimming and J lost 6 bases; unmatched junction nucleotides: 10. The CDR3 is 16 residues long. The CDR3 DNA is TGTGCCTGGACACCTCGGACTAGCGGGAGTTGGGATACGCAGTATTTT. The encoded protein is CAWTPRTSGSWDTQYF.

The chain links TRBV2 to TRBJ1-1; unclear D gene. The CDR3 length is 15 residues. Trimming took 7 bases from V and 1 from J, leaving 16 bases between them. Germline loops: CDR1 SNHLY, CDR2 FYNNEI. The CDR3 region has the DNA TGTGCCAGCACCCCCGAGGGTGATCCGAACACTGAAGCTTTCTTT. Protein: CASTPEGDPNTEAFF. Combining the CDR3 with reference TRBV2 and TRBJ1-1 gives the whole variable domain EPEVTQTPSHQVTQMGQEVILRCVPISNHLYFYWYRQILGQKVEFLVSFYNNEISEKSEIFDDQFSVERPDGSNFTLKIRSTKLEDSAMYFCASTPEGDPNTEAFFGQGTRLTVV.

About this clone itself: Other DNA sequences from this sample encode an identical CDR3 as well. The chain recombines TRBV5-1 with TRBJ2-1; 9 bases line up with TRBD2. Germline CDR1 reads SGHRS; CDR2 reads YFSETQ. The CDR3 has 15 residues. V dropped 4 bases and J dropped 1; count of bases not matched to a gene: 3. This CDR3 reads CASSQLAGSYNEQFF. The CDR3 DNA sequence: TGCGCCAGCAGCCAGCTAGCGGGATCCTACAATGAGCAGTTCTTC.

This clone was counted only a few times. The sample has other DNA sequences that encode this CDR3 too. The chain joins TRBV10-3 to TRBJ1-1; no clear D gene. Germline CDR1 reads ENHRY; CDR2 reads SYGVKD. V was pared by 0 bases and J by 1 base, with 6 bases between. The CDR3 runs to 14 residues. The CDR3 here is CAISESGGNTEAFF. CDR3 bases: TGTGCCATCAGTGAGTCAGGAGGGAACACTGAAGCTTTCTTT.

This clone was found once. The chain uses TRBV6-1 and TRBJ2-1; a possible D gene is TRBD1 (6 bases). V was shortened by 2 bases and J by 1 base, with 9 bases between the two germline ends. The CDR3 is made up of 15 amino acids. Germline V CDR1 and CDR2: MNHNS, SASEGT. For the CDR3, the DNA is TGTGCCAGCAGTGAACTCAGGGGATCCTACAATGAGCAGTTCTTC. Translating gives CASSELRGSYNEQFF.

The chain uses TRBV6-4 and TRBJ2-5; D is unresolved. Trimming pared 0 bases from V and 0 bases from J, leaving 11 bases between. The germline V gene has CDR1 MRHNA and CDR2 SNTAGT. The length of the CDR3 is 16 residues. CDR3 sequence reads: CASSDSKKAYQETQYF. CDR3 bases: TGTGCCAGCAGTGACTCGAAAAAGGCGTACCAAGAGACCCAGTACTTC.

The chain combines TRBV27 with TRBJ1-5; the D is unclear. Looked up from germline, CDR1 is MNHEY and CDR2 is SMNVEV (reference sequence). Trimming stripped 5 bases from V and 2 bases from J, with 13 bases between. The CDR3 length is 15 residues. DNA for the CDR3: TGTGCCAGCAGTCTTCGTTCCGGCGGCAATCAGCCCCAGCATTTT. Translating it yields CASSLRSGGNQPQHF.

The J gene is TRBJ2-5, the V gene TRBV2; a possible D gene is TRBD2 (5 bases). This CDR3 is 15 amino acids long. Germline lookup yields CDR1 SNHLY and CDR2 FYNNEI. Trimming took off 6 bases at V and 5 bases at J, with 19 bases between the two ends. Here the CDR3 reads CASSPAGWSGETQYF. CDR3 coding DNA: TGTGCCAGCAGCCCGGCGGGCTGGTCGGGGGAGACCCAGTACTTC. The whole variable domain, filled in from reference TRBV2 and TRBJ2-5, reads EPEVTQTPSHQVTQMGQEVILRCVPISNHLYFYWYRQILGQKVEFLVSFYNNEISEKSEIFDDQFSVERPDGSNFTLKIRSTKLEDSAMYFCASSPAGWSGETQYFGPGTRLLVL.

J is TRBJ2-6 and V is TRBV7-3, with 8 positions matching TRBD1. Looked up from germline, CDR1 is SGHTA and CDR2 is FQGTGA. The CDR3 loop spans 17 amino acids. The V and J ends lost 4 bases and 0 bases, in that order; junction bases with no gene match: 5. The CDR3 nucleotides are TGTGCCAGCAGCTCCTCGACAGGGGCCTCTGGGGCCAACGTCCTGACTTTC. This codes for CASSSSTGASGANVLTF.

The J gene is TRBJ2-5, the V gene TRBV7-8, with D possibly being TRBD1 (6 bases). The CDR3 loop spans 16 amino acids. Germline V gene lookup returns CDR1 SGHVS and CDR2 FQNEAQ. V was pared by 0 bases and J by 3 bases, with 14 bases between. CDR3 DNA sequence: TGTGCCAGCAGCTTAGCGTCGCTAGGGGGAAAAGAGACCCAGTACTTC. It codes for CASSLASLGGKETQYF.

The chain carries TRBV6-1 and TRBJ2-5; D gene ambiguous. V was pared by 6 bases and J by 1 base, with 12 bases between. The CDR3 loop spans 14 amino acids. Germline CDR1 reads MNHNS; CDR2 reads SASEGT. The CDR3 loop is CASRRVVSQETQYF. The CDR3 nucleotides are TGTGCCAGCAGAAGGGTCGTCTCCCAAGAGACCCAGTACTTC.

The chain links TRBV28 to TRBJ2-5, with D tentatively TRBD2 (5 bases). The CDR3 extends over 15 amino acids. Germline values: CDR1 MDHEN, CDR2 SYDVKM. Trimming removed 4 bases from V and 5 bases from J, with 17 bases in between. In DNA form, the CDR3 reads TGTGCCAGCAGTTCGGCGGGTGGGAATTCGGAGACCCAGTACTTC. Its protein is CASSSAGGNSETQYF.